The 13 T cell receptor beta chains in this list originate from one sample, sequenced in a study of shared clonotypes between healthy human individuals. The protocol was immunoSEQ multiplex PCR, while the TCRdb copy is restricted to in-frame clones and leaves out a portion. The data contain nearly 2 million clones, around 96% of them seen just once; the ten biggest clones take up 1.2%. Terminally differentiated effector memory CD45RA+ cells were left out of the naive CD8 fraction, which was CD45RO-negative and positively selected for CCR7. The sample taken for sequencing was naive CD8+ T cells sorted from blood. Receptors originate from a young man in good health.

The chain uses TRBV9 and TRBJ2-3; a weak D match, TRBD2 (5 bases). This CDR3 contains 14 residues. Germline CDR1 is SGDLS and CDR2 is YYNGEE. V lost 5 bases and J lost 2, with 12 bases in between. The CDR3 protein is CASSPSLPTDTQYF. In DNA, the CDR3 is TGTGCCAGCAGTCCTAGCCTACCCACAGATACGCAGTATTTT.

The chain has TRBV13 and TRBJ2-2; D is ambiguous. This CDR3 is 15 amino acids long. V dropped 3 bases and J dropped 4 bases, with 12 bases sitting between them. Per germline, CDR1 PRHDT and CDR2 FYEKMQ (reference sequence). The CDR3 DNA sequence: TGTGCCAGCAGCTTCTCCGGAATAAGCACCGGGGAGCTGTTTTTT. Translated, it gives CASSFSGISTGELFF.

The gene calls are TRBV9 and TRBJ2-7, with D tentatively TRBD2 (7 bases). The CDR3 runs 16 residues. The V and J ends lost 3 bases and 1 base respectively, with 17 bases between them. In germline, CDR1 is SGDLS, CDR2 YYNGEE. The CDR3 DNA follows: TGTGCCAGCAGCGCGGATGGAGGGGGGGCGTCCTACGAGCAGTACTTC. Its protein product is CASSADGGGASYEQYF.

This chain uses TRBV4-3 with TRBJ2-5; no reliable D call. Trimming cost V 0 bases and J 1 base, with 9 bases left between them. Germline CDR1 LGHNA, CDR2 YSLEER. The length of the CDR3 is 15 residues. The CDR3 region is CASSQDRYSQETQYF. CDR3 bases: TGCGCCAGCAGCCAAGATCGGTATAGCCAAGAGACCCAGTACTTC.

The rearrangement uses TRBV30 and TRBJ2-7; D gene unclear. The CDR3 runs 12 residues. CDR1 is GTSNPN, CDR2 SVGIG, per germline (reference sequence). With 1 base removed from V and 3 bases from J, the gap between germline ends came to 7 bases. The CDR3 nucleotides are TGTGCCTGGAGTGAACAGCGCTACGAGCAGTACTTC. Translating gives CAWSEQRYEQYF.

V gene TRBV7-9 combines with J gene TRBJ1-1, with D unresolved. The length of the CDR3 is 14 residues. The V and J ends lost 5 bases and 7 bases respectively, with 17 bases between them. Germline-derived CDR1 and CDR2 are SEHNR and FQNEAQ (reference sequence). CDR3 DNA: TGTGCCAGCAGCCCCCCGGGCACGAGGGTTGAAGCTTTCTTT. Its translation is CASSPPGTRVEAFF. The full variable domain, its missing parts supplied by reference TRBV7-9 and TRBJ1-1, is DTGVSQNPRHKITKRGQNVTFRCDPISEHNRLYWYRQTLGQGPEFLTYFQNEAQLEKSRLLSDRFSAERPKGSFSTLEIQRTEQGDSAMYLCASSPPGTRVEAFFGQGTRLTVV.

The V call is TRBV4-3, the J call TRBJ2-3; the match to TRBD1 covers 7 bases. CDR1 and CDR2 (germline): LGHNA, YSLEER. The CDR3 contains 16 residues. Losses at the gene ends were 6 bases for V and 0 bases for J; bases not matched to a gene: 9. The CDR3 protein is CASSPNYRGSTDTQYF. The CDR3 DNA sequence: TGCGCCAGCAGTCCAAATTACAGGGGTAGCACAGATACGCAGTATTTT.

The chain carries TRBV19 and TRBJ2-7, with TRBD1 identical over 8 bases. V gave up 5 bases and J gave up 2 bases; unmatched junction bases: 8. The length of the CDR3 is 15 residues. The germline gives CDR1 LNHDA, CDR2 SQIVND (reference sequence). The CDR3 DNA reads as TGTGCCAGTAGTGAGGGTCCGGACAGGGCCTACGAGCAGTACTTC. This codes for CASSEGPDRAYEQYF.

The CDR3 DNA reads TGCGCCAGCAGCCAAGATCCCCCCAGCTCCTATAATTCACCCCTCCACTTT. Residues: CASSQDPPSSYNSPLHF. The rearrangement uses TRBV4-3 and TRBJ1-6; D call uncertain. In germline, CDR1 is LGHNA, CDR2 YSLEER. CDR3 length equals 17 residues. Trimming pared 0 bases from V and 0 bases from J, leaving 9 bases between.

Only one count was recorded for this clone. The rearrangement uses TRBV7-9 and TRBJ2-3; possible D gene TRBD2, 7 bases. The length of the CDR3 is 16 residues. V dropped 1 base and J dropped 1 base, with 12 bases sitting between them. Germline V gene data show CDR1 as SEHNR and CDR2 as FQNEAQ (reference sequence). The CDR3 region is CASSLGGGERTDTQYF. CDR3 coding DNA: TGTGCCAGCAGCTTAGGAGGGGGGGAGCGCACAGATACGCAGTATTTT.

The chain links TRBV4-1 to TRBJ1-1; D possibly corresponds to TRBD1 (5 bases). The V gene lost 0 bases and the J gene lost 4 bases, with 12 bases spanning the gap. CDR3 length equals 15 residues. Germline lookup yields CDR1 MGHRA and CDR2 YSYEKL. Here the CDR3 DNA reads TGCGCCAGCAGCCAAGATGGGGGTCGGGGCACTGAAGCTTTCTTT. It encodes CASSQDGGRGTEAFF.

About this clone: At one boundary the junction diverges from the germline segment, which might be a read error. The rearrangement joins TRBV7-7 to TRBJ2-7, with TRBD2 matching over 9 bases. Per the germline V gene, CDR1 is SSHAT and CDR2 is FNYEAQ (reference sequence). The CDR3 contains 14 residues. The CDR3 sequence: CASSLAGDAYEQYF. The CDR3 coding sequence is TGTGCTAGCAGCTTAGCGGGGGACGCCTACGAGCAGTACTTC.

V gene TRBV7-6 combines with J gene TRBJ2-7, with 9 bases fitting TRBD1. V was pared by 5 bases and J by 4 bases, with 9 bases of the junction left unmatched. The CDR3 consists of 15 residues. Germline values: CDR1 SGHVS, CDR2 FNYEAQ. This CDR3 is CASSLFETGGYEQYF. The CDR3 nucleotides are TGTGCCAGCAGCCTGTTCGAGACAGGGGGATACGAGCAGTACTTC.